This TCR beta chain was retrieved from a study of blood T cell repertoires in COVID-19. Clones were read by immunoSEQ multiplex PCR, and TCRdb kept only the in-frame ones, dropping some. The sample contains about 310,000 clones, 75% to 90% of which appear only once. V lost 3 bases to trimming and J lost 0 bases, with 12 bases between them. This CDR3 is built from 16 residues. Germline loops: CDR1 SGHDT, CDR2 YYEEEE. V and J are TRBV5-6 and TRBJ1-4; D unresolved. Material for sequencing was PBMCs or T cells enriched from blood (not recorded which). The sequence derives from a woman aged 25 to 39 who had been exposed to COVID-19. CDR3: CASSYKSGSTNEKLFF. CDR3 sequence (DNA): TGTGCCAGCAGCTATAAATCGGGTTCAACTAATGAAAAACTGTTTTTT.